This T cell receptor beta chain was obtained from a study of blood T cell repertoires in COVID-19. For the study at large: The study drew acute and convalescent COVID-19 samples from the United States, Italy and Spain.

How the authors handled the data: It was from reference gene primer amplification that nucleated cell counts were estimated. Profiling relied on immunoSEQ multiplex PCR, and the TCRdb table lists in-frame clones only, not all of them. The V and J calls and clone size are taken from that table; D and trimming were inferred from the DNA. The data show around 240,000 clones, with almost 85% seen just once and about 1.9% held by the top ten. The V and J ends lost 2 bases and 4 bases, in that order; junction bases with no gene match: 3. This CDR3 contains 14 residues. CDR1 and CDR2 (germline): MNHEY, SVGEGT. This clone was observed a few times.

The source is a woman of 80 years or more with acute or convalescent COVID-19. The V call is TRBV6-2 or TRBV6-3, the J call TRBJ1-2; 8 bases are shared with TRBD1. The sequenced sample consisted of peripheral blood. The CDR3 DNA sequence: TGTGCCAGCAGTTACGCGGGACAGGTCTATGGCTACACCTTC. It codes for CASSYAGQVYGYTF.